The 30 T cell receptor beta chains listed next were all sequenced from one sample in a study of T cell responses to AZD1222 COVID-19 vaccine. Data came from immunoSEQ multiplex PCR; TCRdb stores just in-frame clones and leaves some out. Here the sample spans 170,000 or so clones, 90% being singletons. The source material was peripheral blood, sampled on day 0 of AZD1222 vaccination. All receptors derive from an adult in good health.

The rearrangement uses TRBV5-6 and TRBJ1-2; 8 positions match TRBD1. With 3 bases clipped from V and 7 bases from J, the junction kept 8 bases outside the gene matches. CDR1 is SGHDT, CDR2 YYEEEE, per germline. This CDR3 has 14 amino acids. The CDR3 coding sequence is TGTGCCAGCAGCTGGAGGACAGGGCCGGGTGGCTACACCTTC. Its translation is CASSWRTGPGGYTF.

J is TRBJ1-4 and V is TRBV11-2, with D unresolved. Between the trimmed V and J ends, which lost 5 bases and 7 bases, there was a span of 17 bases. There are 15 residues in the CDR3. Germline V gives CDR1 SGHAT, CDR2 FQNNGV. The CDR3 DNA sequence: TGTGCCAGCAGCCCCTTGGCAGGACGAAGTGAAAAACTGTTTTTT. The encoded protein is CASSPLAGRSEKLFF.

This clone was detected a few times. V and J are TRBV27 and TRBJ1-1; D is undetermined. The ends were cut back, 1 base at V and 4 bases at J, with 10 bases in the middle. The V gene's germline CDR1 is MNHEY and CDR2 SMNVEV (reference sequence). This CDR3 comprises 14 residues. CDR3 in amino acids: CASSLWNSGTEAFF. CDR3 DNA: TGTGCCAGCAGTTTATGGAACAGCGGCACTGAAGCTTTCTTT.

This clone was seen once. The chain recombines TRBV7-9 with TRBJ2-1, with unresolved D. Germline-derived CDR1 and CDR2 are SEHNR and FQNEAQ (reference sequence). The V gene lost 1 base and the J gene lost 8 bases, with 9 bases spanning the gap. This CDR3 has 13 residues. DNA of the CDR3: TGTGCCAGCAGCTTAGGGGCGGCGGATGAGCAGTTCTTC. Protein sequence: CASSLGAADEQFF. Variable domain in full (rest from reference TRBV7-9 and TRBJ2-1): DTGVSQNPRHKITKRGQNVTFRCDPISEHNRLYWYRQTLGQGPEFLTYFQNEAQLEKSRLLSDRFSAERPKGSFSTLEIQRTEQGDSAMYLCASSLGAADEQFFGPGTRLTVL.

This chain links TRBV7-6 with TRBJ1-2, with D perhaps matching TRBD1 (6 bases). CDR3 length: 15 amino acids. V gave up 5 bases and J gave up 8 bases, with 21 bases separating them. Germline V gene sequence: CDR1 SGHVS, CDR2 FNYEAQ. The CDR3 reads CASSKGQPDLRGYTF. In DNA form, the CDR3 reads TGTGCCAGCAGCAAAGGACAGCCGGACCTTAGGGGCTACACCTTC. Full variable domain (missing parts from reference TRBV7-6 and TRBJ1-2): GAGVSQSPRYKVTKRGQDVALRCDPISGHVSLYWYRQALGQGPEFLTYFNYEAQQDKSGLPNDRFSAERPEGSISTLTIQRTEQRDSAMYRCASSKGQPDLRGYTFGSGTRLTVV.

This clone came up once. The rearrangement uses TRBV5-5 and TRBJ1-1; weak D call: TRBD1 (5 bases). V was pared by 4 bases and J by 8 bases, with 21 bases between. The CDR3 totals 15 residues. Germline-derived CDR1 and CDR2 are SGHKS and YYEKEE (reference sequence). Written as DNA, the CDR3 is TGTGCCAGCAGCCGGCAGAAAAACAGACAGCCGGAAGCTTTCTTT. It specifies CASSRQKNRQPEAFF.

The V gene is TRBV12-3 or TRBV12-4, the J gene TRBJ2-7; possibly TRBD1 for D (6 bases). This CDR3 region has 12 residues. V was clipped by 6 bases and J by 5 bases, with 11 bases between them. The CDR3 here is CASRGGLHEQYF. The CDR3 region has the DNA TGTGCCAGCAGAGGGGGTCTGCACGAGCAGTACTTC.

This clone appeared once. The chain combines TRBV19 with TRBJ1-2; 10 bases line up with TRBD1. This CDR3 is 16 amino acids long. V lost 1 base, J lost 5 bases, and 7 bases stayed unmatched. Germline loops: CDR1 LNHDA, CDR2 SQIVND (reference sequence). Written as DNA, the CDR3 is TGTGCCAGTAGTATAGCCCCCTGGGGACAGGGGTATGGCTACACCTTC. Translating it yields CASSIAPWGQGYGYTF.

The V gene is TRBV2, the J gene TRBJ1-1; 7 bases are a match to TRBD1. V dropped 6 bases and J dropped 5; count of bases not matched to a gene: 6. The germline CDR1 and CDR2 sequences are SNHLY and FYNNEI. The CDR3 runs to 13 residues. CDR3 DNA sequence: TGTGCCAGCAGATTTGCAGGGGGGACTGAAGCTTTCTTT. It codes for CASRFAGGTEAFF.

The CDR3 DNA reads TGTGCCATCAGGGGGACAGATGGCTACGAGCAGTACTTC. It yields the protein CAIRGTDGYEQYF. The chain employs TRBV28 and TRBJ2-7; 7 bases are shared with TRBD1. The CDR3 has 13 residues. The germline V gene encodes CDR1 MDHEN and CDR2 SYDVKM. V gave up 10 bases and J gave up 3 bases; unmatched junction bases: 9.

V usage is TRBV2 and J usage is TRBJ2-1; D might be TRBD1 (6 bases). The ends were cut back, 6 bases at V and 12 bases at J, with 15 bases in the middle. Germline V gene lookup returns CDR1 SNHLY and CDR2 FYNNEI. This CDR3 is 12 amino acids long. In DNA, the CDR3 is TGTGCCAGCAGAGCTACAGGGAGTGCGCAGTTCTTC. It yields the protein CASRATGSAQFF.

CDR3 in amino acids: CASSGGLAGLDTQYF. CDR3 nucleotide sequence: TGCGCCAGCAGCGGAGGACTAGCGGGGTTGGATACGCAGTATTTT. The J gene is TRBJ2-3, the V gene TRBV5-1; TRBD2 matches at 12 bases. The V segment lost 4 bases and the J segment 6 bases; nucleotides outside the gene matches: 6. Per germline, CDR1 SGHRS and CDR2 YFSETQ. The CDR3 covers 15 residues.

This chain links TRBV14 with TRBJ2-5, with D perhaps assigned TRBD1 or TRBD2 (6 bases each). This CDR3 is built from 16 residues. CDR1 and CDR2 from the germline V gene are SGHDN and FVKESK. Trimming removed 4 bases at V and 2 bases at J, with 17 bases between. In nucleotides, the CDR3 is TGTGCCAGCAGCCCCCAACGCGGGACATCACAAGAGACCCAGTACTTC. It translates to CASSPQRGTSQETQYF.

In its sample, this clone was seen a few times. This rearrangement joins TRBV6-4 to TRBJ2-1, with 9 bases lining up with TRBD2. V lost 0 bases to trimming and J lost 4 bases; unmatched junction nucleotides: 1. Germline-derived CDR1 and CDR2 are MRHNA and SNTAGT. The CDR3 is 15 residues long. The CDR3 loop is CASSDSAGGYNEQFF. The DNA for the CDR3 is TGTGCCAGCAGTGACTCAGCGGGGGGTTACAATGAGCAGTTCTTC.

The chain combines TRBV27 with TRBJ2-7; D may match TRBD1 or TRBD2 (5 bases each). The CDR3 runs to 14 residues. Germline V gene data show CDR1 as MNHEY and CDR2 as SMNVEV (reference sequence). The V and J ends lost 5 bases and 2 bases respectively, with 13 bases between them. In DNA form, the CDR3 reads TGTGCCAGCAGTGTTTTAGGGACCCCCTACGAGCAGTACTTC. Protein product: CASSVLGTPYEQYF.

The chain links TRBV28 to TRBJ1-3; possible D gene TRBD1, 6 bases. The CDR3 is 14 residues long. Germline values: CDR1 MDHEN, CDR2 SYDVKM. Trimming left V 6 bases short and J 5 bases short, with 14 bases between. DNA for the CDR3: TGTGCCAGCAGCTCCCCCAGGGGTAGAAACACCATATATTTT. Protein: CASSSPRGRNTIYF.

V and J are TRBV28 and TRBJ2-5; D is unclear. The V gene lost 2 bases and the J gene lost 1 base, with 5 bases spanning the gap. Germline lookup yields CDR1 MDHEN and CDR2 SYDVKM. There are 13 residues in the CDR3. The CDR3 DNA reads TGTGCCAGCAGTTTACCTGGCCAAGAGACCCAGTACTTC. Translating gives CASSLPGQETQYF.

Here the CDR3 DNA reads TGCGCCAGCAGTTCGACAGACCTCTCTGGAAACACCATATATTTT. Its protein is CASSSTDLSGNTIYF. The V and J genes are TRBV4-1 and TRBJ1-3; perhaps TRBD1 as D (5 bases). This CDR3 region has 15 residues. CDR1 is MGHRA and CDR2 is YSYEKL in the germline V gene. With 6 bases removed from V and 0 bases from J, the gap between germline ends came to 12 bases.

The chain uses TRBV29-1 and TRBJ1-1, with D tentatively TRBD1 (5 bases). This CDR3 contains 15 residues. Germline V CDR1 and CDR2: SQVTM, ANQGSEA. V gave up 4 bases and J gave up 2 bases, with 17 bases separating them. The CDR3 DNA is TGCAGCGTTGGCCAACTCGGGGGATTCAACACTGAAGCTTTCTTT. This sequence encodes CSVGQLGGFNTEAFF.

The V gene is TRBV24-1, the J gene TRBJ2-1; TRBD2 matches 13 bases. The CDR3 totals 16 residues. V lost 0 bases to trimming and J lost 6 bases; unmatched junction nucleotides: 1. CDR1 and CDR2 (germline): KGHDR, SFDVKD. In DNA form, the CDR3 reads TGTGCCACCAGTGATTTGCGACTAGCGGGGGGCAATGAGCAGTTCTTC. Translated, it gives CATSDLRLAGGNEQFF.

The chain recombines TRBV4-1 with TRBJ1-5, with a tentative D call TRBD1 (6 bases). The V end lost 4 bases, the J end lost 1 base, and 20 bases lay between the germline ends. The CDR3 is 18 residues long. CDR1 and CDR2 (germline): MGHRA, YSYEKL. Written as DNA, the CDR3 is TGCGCCAGCAGCCCTACTGTTATAGCGACAGGAAGCAATCAGCCCCAGCATTTT. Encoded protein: CASSPTVIATGSNQPQHF.

CDR3 nucleotide sequence: TGCGCCAGCAGCTTAATCGGCCCTAATGAAAAACTGTTTTTT. Translating it yields CASSLIGPNEKLFF. The rearrangement joins TRBV5-1 to TRBJ1-4; D gene ambiguous. The length of the CDR3 is 14 residues. CDR1 is SGHRS, CDR2 YFSETQ, per germline. The V end was cut by 2 bases, the J end by 3 bases, with 8 bases between.

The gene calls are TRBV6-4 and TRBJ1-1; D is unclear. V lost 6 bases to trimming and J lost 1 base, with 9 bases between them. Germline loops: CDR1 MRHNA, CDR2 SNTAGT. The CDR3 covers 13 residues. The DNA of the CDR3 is TGTGCCAGCAGCGGATATCCGAACACTGAAGCTTTCTTT. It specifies CASSGYPNTEAFF.

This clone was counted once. The CDR3 sequence is CASSKGTGEYNEQFF. The DNA of the CDR3 is TGTGCCAGCAGCAAAGGGACAGGGGAATACAATGAGCAGTTCTTC. This chain joins TRBV6-5 and TRBJ2-1, with 10 bases identical to TRBD1. Trimming removed 6 bases from V and 4 bases from J; junction bases left unmatched: 6. Germline V gene data show CDR1 as MNHEY and CDR2 as SVGAGI. This CDR3 comprises 15 residues.

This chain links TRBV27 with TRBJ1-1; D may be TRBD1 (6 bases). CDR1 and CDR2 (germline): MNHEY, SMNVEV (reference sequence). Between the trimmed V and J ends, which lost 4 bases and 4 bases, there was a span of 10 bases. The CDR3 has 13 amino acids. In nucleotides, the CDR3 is TGTGCCAGCAGTTCGACAGGATTCACTGAAGCTTTCTTT. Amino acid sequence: CASSSTGFTEAFF.

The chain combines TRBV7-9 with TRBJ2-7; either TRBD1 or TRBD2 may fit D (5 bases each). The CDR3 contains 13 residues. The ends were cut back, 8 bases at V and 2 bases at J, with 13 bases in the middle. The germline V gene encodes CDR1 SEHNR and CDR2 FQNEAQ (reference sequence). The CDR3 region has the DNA TGTGCCAGCGGCCGGGACGGACCCTACGAGCAGTACTTC. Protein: CASGRDGPYEQYF.

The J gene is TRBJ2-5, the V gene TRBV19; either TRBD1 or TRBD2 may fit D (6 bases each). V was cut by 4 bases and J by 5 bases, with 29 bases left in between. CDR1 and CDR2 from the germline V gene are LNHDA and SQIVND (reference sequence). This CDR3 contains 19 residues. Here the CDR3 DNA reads TGTGCCAGTAGTACTCCTCATAACAGGGACTCGGTTGATCGTGAGACCCAGTACTTC. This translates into CASSTPHNRDSVDRETQYF.

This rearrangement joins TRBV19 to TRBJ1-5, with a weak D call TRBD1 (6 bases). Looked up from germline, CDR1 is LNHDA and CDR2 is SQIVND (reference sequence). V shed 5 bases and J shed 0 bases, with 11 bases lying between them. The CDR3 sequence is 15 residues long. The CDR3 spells CASSDDRSSNQPQHF. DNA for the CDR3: TGTGCCAGTAGTGATGACAGGTCTAGCAATCAGCCCCAGCATTTT.

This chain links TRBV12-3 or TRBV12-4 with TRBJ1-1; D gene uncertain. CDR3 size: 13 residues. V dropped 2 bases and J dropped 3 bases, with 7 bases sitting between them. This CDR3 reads CASSLTGYTEAFF. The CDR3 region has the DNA TGTGCCAGCAGTTTAACCGGGTACACTGAAGCTTTCTTT.

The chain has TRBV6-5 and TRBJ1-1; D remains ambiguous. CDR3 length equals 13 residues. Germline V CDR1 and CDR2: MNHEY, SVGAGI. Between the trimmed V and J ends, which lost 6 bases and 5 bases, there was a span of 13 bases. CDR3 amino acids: CASRSGGRTEAFF. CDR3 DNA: TGTGCCAGCAGAAGTGGAGGGCGGACTGAAGCTTTCTTT.